Below are 27 T cell receptor beta chains sequenced from a single sample in a study of shared T cell receptors in the human thymus. Produced via immunoSEQ multiplex PCR; TCRdb's table is partial and in-frame only. The table includes roughly 710,000 clones, 70% to 90% detected once. The same sample was also used in a study of human thymus T cells.

The source material was thymocytes. All receptors come from a girl under three years old with a congenital heart defect.

The CDR3: CSAPAGSRGTNGYTF. The CDR3, as DNA: TGCAGCGCTCCGGCGGGCTCTCGGGGAACCAATGGCTACACCTTC. V gene TRBV29-1 combines with J gene TRBJ1-2; no clear D gene. Trimming stripped 7 bases from V and 6 bases from J, with 24 bases between. This CDR3 is 15 amino acids long. The V gene's germline CDR1 is SQVTM and CDR2 ANQGSEA.

This chain joins TRBV4-1 and TRBJ2-2, with TRBD2 matching 7 bases. This CDR3 region has 20 residues. Germline CDR1 MGHRA, CDR2 YSYEKL. Germline trimming cut 1 base from V and 3 bases from J; bases unmatched to any gene: 17. The CDR3 sequence is CASSQAQPGTRLADTGELFF. The CDR3 DNA reads as TGCGCCAGCAGCCAAGCACAACCCGGTACTAGACTAGCAGACACCGGGGAGCTGTTTTTT.

The chain links TRBV7-7 to TRBJ2-3; 7 bases are a match to TRBD2. The CDR3 is made up of 17 amino acids. The germline gives CDR1 SSHAT, CDR2 FNYEAQ (reference sequence). Trimming cost V 5 bases and J 6 bases; bases outside gene matches: 17. Here the CDR3 DNA reads TGTGCCAGCAGCCCCCGACTATATGCCGGGGGGACTGATACGCAGTATTTT. This codes for CASSPRLYAGGTDTQYF.

This chain's CDR3 is CASMSGQGGRGYTF. The DNA for the CDR3 is TGCGCCAGCATGAGTGGACAGGGGGGGAGAGGCTACACCTTC. The chain employs TRBV5-1 and TRBJ1-2; 10 positions agree with TRBD1. Looked up from germline, CDR1 is SGHRS and CDR2 is YFSETQ. The CDR3 runs 14 residues. The V gene end was trimmed by 6 bases and the J gene end by 8 bases; junction bases not matched to a gene: 10.

V is TRBV5-1 and J is TRBJ1-1, with 9 bases matching TRBD1. Germline assignment: CDR1 SGHRS and CDR2 YFSETQ. V was clipped by 4 bases and J by 0 bases; unmatched bases: 10. This CDR3 region has 17 residues. The CDR3 reads CASSRLRRDRVNTEAFF. The CDR3 DNA reads TGCGCCAGCAGCAGATTGCGGAGGGACAGGGTGAACACTGAAGCTTTCTTT.

The table lists this clone with a few counts. J is TRBJ1-1 and V is TRBV7-6, with 8 bases that match TRBD1. Germline lookup yields CDR1 SGHVS and CDR2 FNYEAQ. Germline trimming cut 5 bases from V and 4 bases from J; bases unmatched to any gene: 15. The CDR3 is 17 amino acids. The CDR3 DNA follows: TGTGCCAGCAGCCAACGACAGGGGCTTAGGGCGTTCACTGAAGCTTTCTTT. Protein product: CASSQRQGLRAFTEAFF.

The chain couples TRBV27 to TRBJ1-2, with 7 positions matching TRBD1. Germline lookup yields CDR1 MNHEY and CDR2 SMNVEV (reference sequence). The CDR3 is 14 residues long. Trimming at V came to 10 bases and at J to 8 bases, leaving 16 bases not matched to a gene. In nucleotides, the CDR3 is TGTGCCACCAGGAACTCAGACAGGGATTGCGGCTACACCTTC. Translated: CATRNSDRDCGYTF.

The chain combines TRBV7-9 with TRBJ2-1, with D perhaps matching TRBD2 (6 bases). There are 14 residues in the CDR3. Germline lookup yields CDR1 SEHNR and CDR2 FQNEAQ (reference sequence). V gave up 8 bases and J gave up 0 bases, with 11 bases separating them. DNA of the CDR3: TGTGCCAGCGTCGGAGGGAGCTCCTACAATGAGCAGTTCTTC. Translated, it gives CASVGGSSYNEQFF. Using reference TRBV7-9 and TRBJ2-1 for the parts outside the CDR3, the full variable domain is DTGVSQNPRHKITKRGQNVTFRCDPISEHNRLYWYRQTLGQGPEFLTYFQNEAQLEKSRLLSDRFSAERPKGSFSTLEIQRTEQGDSAMYLCASVGGSSYNEQFFGPGTRLTVL.

The chain links TRBV27 to TRBJ2-3, with 7 nucleotides matching TRBD1. V lost 4 bases to trimming and J lost 11 bases; unmatched junction nucleotides: 9. The CDR3 consists of 13 residues. Germline-derived CDR1 and CDR2 are MNHEY and SMNVEV (reference sequence). CDR3 in DNA: TGTGCCAGCAGTTGGCACAGGGGCGATTGGCAGTATTTT. Translation: CASSWHRGDWQYF.

This clone has more than one count but fewer than ten. The chain recombines TRBV9 with TRBJ2-2; D is ambiguous. The CDR3 extends over 23 amino acids. Trimming shortened V by 0 bases and J by 0 bases, and 30 bases separated the two germline ends. In germline, CDR1 is SGDLS, CDR2 YYNGEE. The CDR3 nucleotides read TGTGCCAGCAGCGTAGCTAGTCCCATTACAAGCGATCGTGCCTCTTCGAACACCGGGGAGCTGTTTTTT. Its translation: CASSVASPITSDRASSNTGELFF. The full variable domain, rest sourced from reference TRBV9 and TRBJ2-2, is DSGVTQTPKHLITATGQRVTLRCSPRSGDLSVYWYQQSLDQGLQFLIQYYNGEERAKGNILERFSAQQFPDLHSELNLSSLELGDSALYFCASSVASPITSDRASSNTGELFFGEGSRLTVL.

This clone was detected only a few times. The chain is built from TRBV11-2 and TRBJ2-7; tentatively, D is TRBD2 (5 bases). Per the germline V gene, CDR1 is SGHAT and CDR2 is FQNNGV. The V and J ends lost 2 bases and 3 bases respectively, with 20 bases between them. This CDR3 region has 17 residues. As DNA, the CDR3 is TGTGCCAGCAGCTTAAAGTGCCGGGATCCGAGCGGCTACGAGCAGTACTTC. Protein product: CASSLKCRDPSGYEQYF.

The chain couples TRBV6-5 to TRBJ2-5, with D possibly TRBD1 on 5 matching bases. The CDR3 has 13 amino acids. The germline gives CDR1 MNHEY, CDR2 SVGAGI. V was clipped by 7 bases and J by 0 bases, with 9 bases between them. CDR3 amino acids: CASTNRYQETQYF. In DNA form, the CDR3 reads TGTGCCAGCACCAACAGGTACCAAGAGACCCAGTACTTC.

The rearrangement uses TRBV14 and TRBJ2-5; perhaps TRBD2 as D (6 bases). Germline V gives CDR1 SGHDN, CDR2 FVKESK. Trimming stripped 3 bases from V and 2 bases from J, with 10 bases between. This CDR3 contains 14 residues. The CDR3 DNA reads as TGTGCCAGCAGCCACAAGGGACTTCAAGAGACCCAGTACTTC. As protein: CASSHKGLQETQYF.

The rearrangement uses TRBV30 and TRBJ1-1; D call uncertain. The CDR3 is 13 amino acids. Germline loops: CDR1 GTSNPN, CDR2 SVGIG (reference sequence). The V and J ends lost 6 bases and 1 base respectively, with 12 bases between them. CDR3 coding DNA: TGTGCCTGTCACCAACCAGGGAACACTGAAGCTTTCTTT. Its translation is CACHQPGNTEAFF.

This chain joins TRBV5-1 and TRBJ1-2, with D possibly being TRBD1 (5 bases). This CDR3 is built from 16 residues. Per the germline V gene, CDR1 is SGHRS and CDR2 is YFSETQ. V was clipped by 4 bases and J by 0 bases, with 16 bases between them. The chain's CDR3 is CASSPPRGAPNYGYTF. DNA of the CDR3: TGCGCCAGCAGCCCGCCGCGGGGCGCACCTAACTATGGCTACACCTTC. Variable domain in full (rest from reference TRBV5-1 and TRBJ1-2): KAGVTQTPRYLIKTRGQQVTLSCSPISGHRSVSWYQQTPGQGLQFLFEYFSETQRNKGNFPGRFSGRQFSNSRSEMNVSTLELGDSALYLCASSPPRGAPNYGYTFGSGTRLTVV.

This clone was seen once. This chain connects TRBV6-5 to TRBJ1-2, with D perhaps matching TRBD1 (5 bases). CDR1 is MNHEY and CDR2 is SVGAGI in the germline V gene. Trimming stripped 6 bases from V and 4 bases from J, with 15 bases between. The CDR3 is made up of 14 amino acids. For the CDR3, the DNA is TGTGCCAGCAGCCAGGGAAACGATGTCTATGGCTACACCTTC. The encoded protein is CASSQGNDVYGYTF.

The chain carries TRBV5-6 and TRBJ2-1, with D possibly TRBD1 on 5 matching bases. The V gene lost 3 bases and the J gene lost 5 bases, with 15 bases spanning the gap. The length of the CDR3 is 15 residues. Germline V gene sequence: CDR1 SGHDT, CDR2 YYEEEE. DNA for the CDR3: TGTGCCAGCAGCTGCGACAGTGAGGACGACAATGAGCAGTTCTTC. This encodes CASSCDSEDDNEQFF.

This rearrangement joins TRBV5-4 to TRBJ2-3; 8 bases agree with TRBD1. CDR3 length: 15 amino acids. The V gene's germline CDR1 is SGHNT and CDR2 YYREEE (reference sequence). V lost 4 bases to trimming and J lost 4 bases; unmatched junction nucleotides: 8. CDR3 residues: CASSGRDRHPDTQYF. The CDR3 nucleotides read TGTGCCAGCAGCGGCCGGGACAGGCATCCAGATACGCAGTATTTT.

The chain uses TRBV28 and TRBJ2-1; TRBD2 matches 8 bases. Per germline, CDR1 MDHEN and CDR2 SYDVKM. The CDR3 is 15 residues long. V gave up 4 bases and J gave up 10 bases; unmatched junction bases: 12. The CDR3 nucleotides read TGTGCCAGCAGTTCTAGACGTGGACTAGCTGGAGAGCAGTTCTTC. It yields the protein CASSSRRGLAGEQFF. Looking up the rest from reference TRBV28 and TRBJ2-1 gives the full variable domain: DVKVTQSSRYLVKRTGEKVFLECVQDMDHENMFWYRQDPGLGLRLIYFSYDVKMKEKGDIPEGYSVSREKKERFSLILESASTNQTSMYLCASSSRRGLAGEQFFGPGTRLTVL.

This rearrangement joins TRBV9 to TRBJ1-6; D perhaps matches TRBD1 (6 bases). Germline V gene sequence: CDR1 SGDLS, CDR2 YYNGEE. This CDR3 spans 15 amino acids. Trimming removed 4 bases from V and 4 bases from J, with 12 bases in between. For the CDR3, the DNA is TGTGCCAGCAGCTTCGGGACACCGTATAATTCACCCCTCCACTTT. Protein: CASSFGTPYNSPLHF.

The CDR3 bases are TGCAGCGTTAGGTGGGGGGACTATGGCTACACCTTC. This sequence encodes CSVRWGDYGYTF. The chain recombines TRBV29-1 with TRBJ1-2; the D gene is possibly TRBD1 (5 bases). Trimming removed 5 bases at V and 3 bases at J, with 10 bases between. From germline, CDR1 is SQVTM and CDR2 ANQGSEA. The CDR3 loop spans 12 amino acids.

The sample holds one count of this clone. The chain combines TRBV29-1 with TRBJ2-1; 9 bases fit TRBD2. This CDR3 is built from 18 residues. Losses at the gene ends were 0 bases for V and 0 bases for J; bases not matched to a gene: 9. The germline gives CDR1 SQVTM, CDR2 ANQGSEA. CDR3 bases: TGCAGCGTTGAAGAGGATAGCGGGGGCCCCAGCTCCTACAATGAGCAGTTCTTC. It yields the protein CSVEEDSGGPSSYNEQFF.

The DNA for the CDR3 is TGTGCCAGCAGCCCATTGCAGGGCACTAGCACAGATACGCAGTATTTT. It codes for CASSPLQGTSTDTQYF. V gene TRBV27 combines with J gene TRBJ2-3, with D possibly TRBD1 on 5 matching bases. Germline CDR1 reads MNHEY; CDR2 reads SMNVEV (reference sequence). The V and J ends lost 6 bases and 0 bases respectively, with 16 bases between them. CDR3 length: 16 residues.

The chain employs TRBV4-2 and TRBJ1-3; unclear D gene. The CDR3 runs to 16 residues. V gave up 4 bases and J gave up 1 base, with 14 bases separating them. Germline CDR1 is LGHNA and CDR2 is YNFKEQ. CDR3 coding DNA: TGTGCCAGCAGCCGCAAGACATCAGAATCTGGAAACACCATATATTTT. Protein sequence: CASSRKTSESGNTIYF.

This clone has a handful of counts. The same CDR3 also results from other DNA sequences found in this sample. This chain uses TRBV6-1 with TRBJ2-3; the match to TRBD2 covers 7 bases. The CDR3 runs to 15 residues. After removal of 4 bases from V and 3 bases from J, the junction contained 7 bases not matched to a gene. Germline CDR1 reads MNHNS; CDR2 reads SASEGT. The CDR3, as DNA: TGTGCCAGCAGTGGATCCGGGGGAGGGACAGATACGCAGTATTTT. The encoded protein is CASSGSGGGTDTQYF.

This clone has a handful of counts. This rearrangement joins TRBV4-3 to TRBJ2-5, with 7 bases matching TRBD2. J gave up 5 bases and V 3 bases, and 15 bases lay outside the gene matches. The germline gives CDR1 LGHNA, CDR2 YSLEER. The CDR3 is 17 residues long. The CDR3 spells CASSQDLTSRFRETQYF. Written as DNA, the CDR3 is TGCGCCAGCAGCCAGGACCTGACTAGCAGGTTTCGGGAGACCCAGTACTTC.

The V and J genes are TRBV6-5 and TRBJ1-1; TRBD1 agrees at 7 bases. CDR3 length: 12 residues. Germline lookup yields CDR1 MNHEY and CDR2 SVGAGI. Trimming removed 6 bases from V and 8 bases from J; junction bases left unmatched: 6. DNA for the CDR3: TGTGCCAGCAGCCCCTGGGGACAGGAAGCTTTCTTT. Its protein product is CASSPWGQEAFF.